The clone carrying this T cell receptor (beta chain) showed up just a few times. The protocol was immunoSEQ multiplex PCR, while the TCRdb copy is restricted to in-frame clones and leaves out a portion. The table shows about 10,000 clones, with 77% occurring only once. The data belong to a study of T cell clonotyping in hematopoietic cell transplantation. The CDR3 loop spans 14 amino acids. Germline CDR1 and CDR2: SGHAT and FQNNGV. V lost 4 bases to trimming and J lost 0 bases, with 10 bases between them. This clonotype was sampled from a female patient aged 35 to 55 who had an allogeneic stem cell transplant from a related donor, so T cells may come from the graft donor. Some clones in this sample may be carry-over from other donors' samples. The V gene is TRBV11-2, the J gene TRBJ2-7, with D uncertain. This specimen consisted of PBMCs, obtained 30 days after allogeneic stem cell transplant. CDR3 loop: CASSSLPSSYEQYF. CDR3 coding DNA: TGTGCCAGCAGCTCCCTCCCAAGCTCCTACGAGCAGTACTTC.